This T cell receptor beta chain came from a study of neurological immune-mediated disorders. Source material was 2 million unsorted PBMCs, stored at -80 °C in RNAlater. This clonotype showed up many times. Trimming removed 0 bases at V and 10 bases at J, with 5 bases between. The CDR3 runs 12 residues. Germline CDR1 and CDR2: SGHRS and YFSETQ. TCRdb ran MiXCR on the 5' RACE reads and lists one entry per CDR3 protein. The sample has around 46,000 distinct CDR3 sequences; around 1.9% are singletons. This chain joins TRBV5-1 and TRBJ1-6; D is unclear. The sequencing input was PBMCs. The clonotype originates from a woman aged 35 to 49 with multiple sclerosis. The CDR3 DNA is TGCGCCAGCAGCTTGGAGGGCTCACCCCTCCACTTT. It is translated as CASSLEGSPLHF.